The text below deals with one T cell receptor (beta chain). The sample originates from a study of CD8 T cells in Susac syndrome. Reverse transcription of roughly 0.5 to 1 ug RNA was carried out with random hexamers. The method of amplification for TCR beta CDR3 was immunoSEQ multiplex PCR, covering 54 Vbeta and 13 Jbeta. TCRdb recomputed calls from the immunoSEQ multiplex PCR reads with MiXCR, one row per CDR3 protein. The sample comprises some 250,000 distinct CDR3 sequences, 90% to 96% of which are singletons, and 0.1% rests with the top ten. J lost 9 bases, V lost 0 bases, and 8 bases had no gene match. The CDR3 loop spans 15 amino acids. Germline V gene lookup returns CDR1 SGHRS and CDR2 YFSETQ.

This TCR derives from a human donor with Susac syndrome. The J gene is TRBJ2-1, the V gene TRBV5-1; 8 nucleotides align to TRBD2. The sequencing sample was made of CD4+ T cells from PBMCs. The DNA for the CDR3 is TGCGCCAGCAGCTTGGCCAGTCAGCGGGAGTTTGAGCAGTTCTTC. It is translated as CASSLASQREFEQFF.